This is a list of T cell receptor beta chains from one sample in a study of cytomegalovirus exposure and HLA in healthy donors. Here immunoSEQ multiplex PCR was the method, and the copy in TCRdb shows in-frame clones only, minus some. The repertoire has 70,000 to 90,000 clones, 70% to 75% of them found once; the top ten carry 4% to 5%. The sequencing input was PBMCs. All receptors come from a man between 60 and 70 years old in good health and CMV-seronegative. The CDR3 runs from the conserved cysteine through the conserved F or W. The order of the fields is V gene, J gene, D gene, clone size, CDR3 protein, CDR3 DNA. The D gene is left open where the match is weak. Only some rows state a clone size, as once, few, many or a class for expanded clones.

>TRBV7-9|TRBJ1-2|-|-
CSSSSDTYGYTF
TGTTCCAGCAGCTCTGACACATATGGCTACACCTTC
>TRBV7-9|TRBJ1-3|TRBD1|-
CSSSLHGTASGNTIYF
TGTTCCAGCAGCTTACATGGGACAGCCTCTGGAAACACCATATATTTT
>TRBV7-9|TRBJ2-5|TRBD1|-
CASRNTGANQETQYF
TGTGCCAGCCGGAATACAGGGGCGAACCAAGAGACCCAGTACTTC
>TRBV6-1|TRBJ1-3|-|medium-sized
CASSLAGVGGNTIYF
TGTGCCAGCAGTCTGGCGGGGGTAGGAGGAAACACCATATATTTT
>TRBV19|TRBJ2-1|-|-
CASSSRPGLNSYNEQFF
TGTGCCAGTTCATCCCGCCCCGGACTTAACTCCTACAATGAGCAGTTCTTC
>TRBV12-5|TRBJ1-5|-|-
CASGLESNQPQHF
TGTGCTAGTGGTTTAGAGAGCAATCAGCCCCAGCATTTT
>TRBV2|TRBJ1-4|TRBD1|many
CASSADRGSEKLFF
TGTGCCAGCAGTGCGGACAGGGGGAGTGAAAAACTGTTTTTT
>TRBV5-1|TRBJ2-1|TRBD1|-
CASSCGDRGCEQFF
TGCGCCAGCAGCTGCGGGGACAGGGGATGTGAGCAGTTCTTC
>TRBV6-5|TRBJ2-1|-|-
CASSSYWRNEQFF
TGTGCCAGCAGTTCCTACTGGAGAAATGAGCAGTTCTTC
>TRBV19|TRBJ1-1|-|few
CASSIGGDMNTEAFF
TGTGCCAGTAGTATAGGAGGGGACATGAACACTGAAGCTTTCTTT
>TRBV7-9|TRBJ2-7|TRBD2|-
CASSLAGSGVPYEQYF
TGTGCCAGCAGCTTAGCAGGTAGCGGGGTCCCCTACGAGCAGTACTTC
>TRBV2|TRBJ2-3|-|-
CASIDISGTDTQYF
TGTGCCAGCATTGACATCTCAGGCACAGATACGCAGTATTTT
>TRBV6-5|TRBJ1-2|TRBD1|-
CASSSQGDGYTF
TGTGCCAGCAGTTCACAGGGGGATGGCTACACCTTC
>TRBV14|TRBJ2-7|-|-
CASSPDRTYEQYF
TGTGCCAGCAGCCCCGACAGGACCTACGAGCAGTACTTC
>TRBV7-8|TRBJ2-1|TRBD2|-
CASSSASGTSGGNEQFF
TGTGCCAGCAGCTCGGCCTCCGGGACTAGCGGGGGGAATGAGCAGTTCTTC
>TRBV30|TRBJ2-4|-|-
CAWSVQLKLLAKNIQYF
TGTGCCTGGAGTGTACAGCTCAAGCTATTAGCCAAAAACATTCAGTACTTC
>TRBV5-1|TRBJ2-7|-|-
CASSLGGQGYEQYF
TGCGCCAGCAGCTTGGGGGGGCAGGGCTACGAGCAGTACTTC
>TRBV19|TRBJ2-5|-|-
CASSIGASEGTQYF
TGTGCCAGTAGTATTGGAGCATCTGAGGGGACCCAGTACTTC
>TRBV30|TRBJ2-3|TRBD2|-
CAWSPPGGGATDTQYF
TGTGCCTGGAGCCCCCCCGGCGGGGGGGCAACAGATACGCAGTATTTT
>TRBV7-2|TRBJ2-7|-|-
CASSLAGVPGQYF
TGTGCCAGCAGCTTAGCAGGGGTCCCGGGGCAGTACTTC
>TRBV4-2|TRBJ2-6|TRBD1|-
CASSQKTGAGANVLTF
TGTGCCAGCAGCCAGAAGACAGGGGCTGGGGCCAACGTCTTGACTTTC
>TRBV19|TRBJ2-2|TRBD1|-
CASSRPTGTGETGELFF
TGTGCCAGTAGTAGGCCCACCGGGACAGGGGAGACCGGGGAGCTGTTTTTT
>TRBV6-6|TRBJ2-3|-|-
CASRSGYFTDTQYF
TGTGCCAGCAGGAGCGGGTATTTCACAGATACGCAGTATTTT